This record covers a single T cell receptor beta chain. This specimen comes from a study of regulatory T cells in long-lasting Graves disease. The CDR3 is 14 amino acids. The germline V gene has CDR1 MGHRA and CDR2 YSYEKL. Between the trimmed V and J ends, which lost 2 bases and 5 bases, there was a span of 10 bases. Relying on iRepertoire HTBI primers and Arm-PCR of CDR3 regions, the team built TCR beta libraries. One entry per CDR3 protein, called by TCRdb with MiXCR from the multiplex PCR reads. This table has just over 600,000 distinct CDR3 sequences, about 16% appearing once. Time point described: newly diagnosed GD, antithyroid drugs for less than 3 months. PBMC-extracted RNA yielded the TCR library. The data also belong to a second study, concerning T cells in Graves' hyperthyroidism and ophthalmopathy.

The chain couples TRBV4-1 to TRBJ1-5; no reliable D call. The source was peripheral blood mononuclear cells (PBMCs), collected at new diagnosis, from a patient treated with antithyroid drugs. The sequence came from a woman aged 30 to 39 with Graves disease. The CDR3 loop is CASSQQRADQPQHF. The DNA of the CDR3 is TGCGCCAGCAGCCAACAGCGGGCGGATCAGCCCCAGCATTTT.